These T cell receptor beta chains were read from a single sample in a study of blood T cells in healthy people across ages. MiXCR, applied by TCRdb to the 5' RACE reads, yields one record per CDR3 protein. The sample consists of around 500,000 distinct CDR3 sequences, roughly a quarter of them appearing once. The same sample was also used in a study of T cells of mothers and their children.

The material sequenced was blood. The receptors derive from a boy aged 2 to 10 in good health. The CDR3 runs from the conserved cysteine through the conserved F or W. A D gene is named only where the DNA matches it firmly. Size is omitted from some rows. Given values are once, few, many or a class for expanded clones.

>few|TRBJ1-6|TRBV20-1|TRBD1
CSARDSGQGYNSPLHF
TGCAGTGCTAGAGATTCCGGACAGGGATATAATTCACCCCTCCACTTT
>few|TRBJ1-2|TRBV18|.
CASSGTSGYGYTF
TGTGCCAGCTCAGGGACATCCGGCTATGGCTACACCTTC
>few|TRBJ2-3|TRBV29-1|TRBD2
CSALLAGEPTDTQYF
TGCAGCGCTCTACTAGCGGGAGAACCCACAGATACGCAGTATTTT
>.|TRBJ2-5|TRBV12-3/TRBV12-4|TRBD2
CASSGLAGSPRAQYF
TGTGCCAGCAGTGGACTAGCGGGGTCCCCGAGGGCCCAGTACTTC
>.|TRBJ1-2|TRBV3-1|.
CASSQRRGYTF
TGTGCCAGCAGCCAGAGAAGGGGCTACACCTTC
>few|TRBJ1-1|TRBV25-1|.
CASSESPFSAEAFF
TGTGCCAGCAGTGAATCCCCTTTCTCCGCTGAAGCTTTCTTT
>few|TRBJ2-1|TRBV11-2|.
CASSSRQPEQFF
TGTGCCAGCAGCTCAAGACAGCCGGAGCAGTTCTTC
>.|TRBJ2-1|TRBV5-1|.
CASSFIVEGNEQFF
TGCGCCAGCAGCTTCATAGTGGAGGGAAATGAGCAGTTCTTC
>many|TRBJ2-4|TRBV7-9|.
CASSLLRGNIQYF
TGTGCCAGCAGCTTACTCAGGGGAAACATTCAGTACTTC
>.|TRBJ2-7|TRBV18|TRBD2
CASSPAGAGILYEQYF
TGTGCCAGCTCACCTGCCGGAGCGGGGATACTGTACGAGCAGTACTTC
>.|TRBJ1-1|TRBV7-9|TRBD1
CASSGGSNRGKNTEAFF
TGTGCCAGCAGCGGTGGGTCTAACAGGGGAAAGAACACTGAAGCTTTCTTT
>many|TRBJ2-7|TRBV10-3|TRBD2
CAISEGLADGGYEQYF
TGTGCCATCAGTGAGGGACTAGCGGACGGAGGCTACGAGCAGTACTTC
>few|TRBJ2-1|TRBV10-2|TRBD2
CASRTSGGVNEQFF
TGCGCCAGCAGGACTAGCGGGGGGGTAAATGAGCAGTTCTTC
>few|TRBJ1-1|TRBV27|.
CASSLDSRTTEAFF
TGTGCCAGCAGCCTAGACAGCCGAACGACTGAAGCTTTCTTT
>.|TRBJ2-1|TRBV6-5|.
CASSSDLNNEQFF
TGTGCCAGCAGTTCGGACCTGAACAATGAGCAGTTCTTC
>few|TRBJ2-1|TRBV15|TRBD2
CATRAGGSVYNEQFF
TGTGCCACCAGGGCGGGAGGCTCCGTCTACAATGAGCAGTTCTTC
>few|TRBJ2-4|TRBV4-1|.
CASSQEGRGFTKNIQYF
TGCGCCAGCAGCCAAGAAGGCCGGGGCTTTACCAAAAACATTCAGTACTTC
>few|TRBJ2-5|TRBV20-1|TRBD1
CSGTGAPPFQETQYF
TGCAGTGGGACAGGAGCACCACCCTTCCAAGAGACCCAGTACTTC
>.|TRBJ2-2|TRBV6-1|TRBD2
CASRVRLAVTGELFF
TGTGCCAGCAGGGTGAGACTAGCTGTCACCGGGGAGCTGTTTTTT
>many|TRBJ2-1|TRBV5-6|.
CASSLLGLPYNEQFF
TGTGCCAGCAGCTTGTTGGGACTCCCATACAATGAGCAGTTCTTC
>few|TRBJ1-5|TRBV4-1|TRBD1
CASSRLIQGAGNQPQHF
TGCGCCAGCAGCCGCCTAATACAGGGGGCGGGAAATCAGCCCCAGCATTTT
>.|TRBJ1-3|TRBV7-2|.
CASSFRGGSGNTIYF
TGTGCCAGCAGCTTTCGAGGAGGCTCTGGAAACACCATATATTTT
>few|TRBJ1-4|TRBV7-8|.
CASSLVRVANEKLFF
TGTGCCAGCAGCTTAGTCAGGGTGGCTAATGAAAAACTGTTTTTT
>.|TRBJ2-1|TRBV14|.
CASTGTHVGNEQFF
TGTGCCAGCACGGGGACCCACGTGGGCAATGAGCAGTTCTTC
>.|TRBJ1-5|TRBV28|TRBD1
CASSLGQGEGQPQHF
TGTGCCAGCAGTTTGGGACAGGGTGAAGGTCAGCCCCAGCATTTT
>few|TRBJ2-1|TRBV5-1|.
CASSSTSLNEQFF
TGCGCCAGCAGCTCGACCAGTTTAAATGAGCAGTTCTTC
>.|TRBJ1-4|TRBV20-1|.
CSAPSSSNEKLFF
TGCAGTGCTCCGTCGTCATCCAATGAAAAACTGTTTTTT
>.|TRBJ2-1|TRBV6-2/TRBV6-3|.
CASSYGWNEQFF
TGTGCCAGCAGTTACGGGTGGAATGAGCAGTTCTTC
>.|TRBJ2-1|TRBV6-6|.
CASRYRERQFF
TGTGCCAGCAGGTACAGGGAGAGGCAGTTCTTC
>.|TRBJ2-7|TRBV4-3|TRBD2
CASSQGTSGTYEQYF
TGCGCCAGCAGCCAAGGGACTAGCGGGACCTACGAGCAGTACTTC
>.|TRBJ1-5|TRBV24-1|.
CAIQERGREPQHF
TGTGCCATCCAAGAAAGGGGTAGGGAGCCCCAGCATTTT
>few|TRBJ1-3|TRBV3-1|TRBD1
CASSQGTGGPGNTIYF
TGTGCCAGCAGCCAAGGTACAGGGGGACCCGGAAACACCATATATTTT
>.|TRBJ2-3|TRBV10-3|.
CAFAGTSTDTQYF
TGTGCCTTTGCGGGGACTAGCACAGATACGCAGTATTTT
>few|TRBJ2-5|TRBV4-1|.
CASSQSVRAETQYF
TGCGCCAGCAGCCAATCGGTGAGGGCGGAGACCCAGTACTTC
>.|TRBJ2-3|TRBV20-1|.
CSAKQYTDTQYF
TGCAGTGCTAAACAGTACACAGATACGCAGTATTTT
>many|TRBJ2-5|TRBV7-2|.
CASSPGLTSPETQYF
TGTGCCAGCAGCCCCGGGCTAACCTCCCCAGAGACCCAGTACTTC
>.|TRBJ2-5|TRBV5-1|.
CASSGPLSTMEQYF
TGCGCCAGCAGCGGGCCGTTGTCTACGATGGAGCAGTACTTC
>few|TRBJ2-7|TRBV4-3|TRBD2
CASSPPGREGSYEQYF
TGCGCCAGCAGCCCCCCGGGGCGGGAGGGCTCCTACGAGCAGTACTTC
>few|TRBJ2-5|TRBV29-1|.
CSATMDRRGETQYF
TGCAGCGCAACTATGGATCGAAGGGGAGAGACCCAGTACTTC
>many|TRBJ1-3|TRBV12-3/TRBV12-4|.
CASSLGAAGNTIYF
TGTGCCAGCAGTTTAGGGGCGGCGGGAAACACCATATATTTT
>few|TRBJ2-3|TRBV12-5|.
CASDPGSVGDTQYF
TGTGCTAGTGATCCCGGGAGTGTGGGAGATACGCAGTATTTT
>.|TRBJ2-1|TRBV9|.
CASSVGGNRDEQFF
TGTGCCAGCAGCGTAGGTGGGAACCGCGATGAGCAGTTCTTC
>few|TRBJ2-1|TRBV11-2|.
CASQRVDEQFF
TGTGCCAGCCAGAGGGTGGATGAGCAGTTCTTC
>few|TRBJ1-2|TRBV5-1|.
CASSSHLQANYGYTF
TGCGCCAGCAGCTCCCACCTCCAGGCTAACTATGGCTACACCTTC
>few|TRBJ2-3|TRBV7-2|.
CASSFVGGGSTDTQYF
TGTGCCAGCAGCTTTGTTGGCGGAGGAAGCACAGATACGCAGTATTTT
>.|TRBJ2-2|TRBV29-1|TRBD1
CSARTGDTGELFF
TGCAGCGCCCGGACAGGGGACACCGGGGAGCTGTTTTTT
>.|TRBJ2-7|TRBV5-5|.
CASSQAGSSYEQYF
TGTGCCAGCAGCCAGGCGGGCAGCTCCTACGAGCAGTACTTC
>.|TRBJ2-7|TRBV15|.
CATSYHRDTEYEQYF
TGTGCCACCAGCTATCACCGGGACACAGAATACGAGCAGTACTTC
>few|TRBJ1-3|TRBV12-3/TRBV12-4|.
CASPDLSGNTIYF
TGTGCCAGCCCGGACCTCTCTGGAAACACCATATATTTT
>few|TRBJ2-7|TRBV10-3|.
CAIGAAYEQYF
TGTGCCATCGGGGCAGCCTACGAGCAGTACTTC
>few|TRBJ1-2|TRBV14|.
CASSWGSGGLYGYTF
TGTGCCAGCAGCTGGGGGAGTGGGGGACTATATGGCTACACCTTC
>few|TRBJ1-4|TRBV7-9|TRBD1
CASSLVAGGYEKLFF
TGTGCCAGCAGCTTAGTGGCAGGGGGCTATGAAAAACTGTTTTTT
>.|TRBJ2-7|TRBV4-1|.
CASSRDQISYEQYF
TGCGCCAGCAGCCGAGACCAGATATCTTACGAGCAGTACTTC
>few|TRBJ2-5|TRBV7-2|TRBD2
CASSLAGGGLETQYF
TGTGCCAGCAGCTTAGCGGGCGGGGGGCTGGAGACCCAGTACTTC
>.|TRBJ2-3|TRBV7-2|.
CASSFPADQISTDTQYF
TGTGCCAGCAGCTTTCCCGCAGACCAGATTAGCACAGATACGCAGTATTTT
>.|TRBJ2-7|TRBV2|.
CASSEMGLQPSYEQYF
TGTGCCAGCAGTGAGATGGGACTTCAACCCTCCTACGAGCAGTACTTC
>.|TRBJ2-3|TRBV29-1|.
CSVGTGGKSDTQYF
TGCAGCGTTGGGACTGGCGGGAAATCAGATACGCAGTATTTT
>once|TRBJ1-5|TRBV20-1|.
CSARAGTINQPQHF
TGCAGTGCTAGAGCCGGGACAATCAATCAGCCCCAGCATTTT
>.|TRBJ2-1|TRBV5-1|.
CASSLVRTAYNEQFF
TGCGCCAGCAGCTTGGTGAGGACGGCCTACAATGAGCAGTTCTTC
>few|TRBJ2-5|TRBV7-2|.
CASSLWQQETQYF
TGTGCCAGCAGCTTATGGCAGCAAGAGACCCAGTACTTC